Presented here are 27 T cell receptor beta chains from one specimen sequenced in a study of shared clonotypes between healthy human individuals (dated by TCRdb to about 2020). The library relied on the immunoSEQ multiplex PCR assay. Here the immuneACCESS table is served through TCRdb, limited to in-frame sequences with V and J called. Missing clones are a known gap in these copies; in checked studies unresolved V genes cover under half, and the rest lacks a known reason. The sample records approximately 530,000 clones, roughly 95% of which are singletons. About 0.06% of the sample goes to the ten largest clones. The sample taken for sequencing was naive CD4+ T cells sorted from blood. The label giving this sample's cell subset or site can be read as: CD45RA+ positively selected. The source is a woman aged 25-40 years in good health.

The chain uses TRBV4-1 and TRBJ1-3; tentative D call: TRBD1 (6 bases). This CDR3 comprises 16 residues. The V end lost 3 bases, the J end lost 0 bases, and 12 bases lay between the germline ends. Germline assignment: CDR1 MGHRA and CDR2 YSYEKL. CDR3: CASSQLWDNSGNTIYF. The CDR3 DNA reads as TGCGCCAGCAGCCAGCTCTGGGACAACTCTGGAAACACCATATATTTT.

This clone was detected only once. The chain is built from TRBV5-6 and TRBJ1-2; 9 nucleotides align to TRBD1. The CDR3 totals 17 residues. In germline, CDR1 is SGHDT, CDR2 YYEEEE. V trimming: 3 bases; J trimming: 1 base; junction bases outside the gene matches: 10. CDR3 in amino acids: CASSSGGQGVGNYGYTF. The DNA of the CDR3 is TGTGCCAGCAGCTCGGGGGGACAGGGCGTTGGTAACTATGGCTACACCTTC.

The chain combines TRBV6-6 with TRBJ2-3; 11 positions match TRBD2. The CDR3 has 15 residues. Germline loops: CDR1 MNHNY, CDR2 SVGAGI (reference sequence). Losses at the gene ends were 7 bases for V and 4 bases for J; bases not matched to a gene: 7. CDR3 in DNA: TGTGCCAGCAATAAACTAGCGGGAGCCCCAGATACGCAGTATTTT. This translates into CASNKLAGAPDTQYF.

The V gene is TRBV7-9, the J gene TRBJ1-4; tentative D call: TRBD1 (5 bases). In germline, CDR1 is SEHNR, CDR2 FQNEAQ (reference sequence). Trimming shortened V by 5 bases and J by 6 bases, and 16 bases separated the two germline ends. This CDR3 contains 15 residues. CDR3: CASSISRGDHEKLFF. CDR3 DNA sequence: TGTGCCAGCAGCATCTCCCGGGGGGATCATGAAAAACTGTTTTTT.

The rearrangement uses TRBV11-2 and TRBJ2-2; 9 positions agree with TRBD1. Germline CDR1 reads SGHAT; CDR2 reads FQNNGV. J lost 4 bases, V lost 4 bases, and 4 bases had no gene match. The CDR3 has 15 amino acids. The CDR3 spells CASSSGTGSTGELFF. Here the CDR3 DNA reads TGTGCCAGCAGCTCCGGGACAGGGTCCACCGGGGAGCTGTTTTTT.

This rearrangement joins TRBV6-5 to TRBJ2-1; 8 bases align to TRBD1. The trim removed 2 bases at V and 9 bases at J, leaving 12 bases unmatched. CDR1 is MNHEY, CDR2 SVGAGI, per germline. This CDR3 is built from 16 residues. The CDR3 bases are TGTGCCAGCAGTTACGGCCAAGGACAGGGTGAGGGTGAGCAGTTCTTC. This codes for CASSYGQGQGEGEQFF.

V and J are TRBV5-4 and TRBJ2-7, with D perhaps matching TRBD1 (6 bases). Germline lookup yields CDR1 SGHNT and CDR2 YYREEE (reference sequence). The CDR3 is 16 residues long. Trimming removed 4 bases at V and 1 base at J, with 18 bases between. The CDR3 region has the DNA TGTGCCAGCAGCCAAAGACAGGCTATATTATCCTACGAGCAGTACTTC. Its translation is CASSQRQAILSYEQYF.

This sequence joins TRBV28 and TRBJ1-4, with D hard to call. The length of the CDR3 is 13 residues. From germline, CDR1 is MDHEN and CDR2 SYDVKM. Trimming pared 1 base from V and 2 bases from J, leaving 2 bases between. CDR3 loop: CASSLFTNEKLFF. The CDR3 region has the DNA TGTGCCAGCAGTTTATTCACTAATGAAAAACTGTTTTTT.

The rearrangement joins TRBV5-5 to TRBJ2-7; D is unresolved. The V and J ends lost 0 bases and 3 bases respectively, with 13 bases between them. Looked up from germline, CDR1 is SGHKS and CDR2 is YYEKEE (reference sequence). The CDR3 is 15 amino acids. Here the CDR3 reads CASSLAIGSSYEQYF. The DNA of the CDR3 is TGTGCCAGCAGCTTGGCCATCGGTAGCAGCTACGAGCAGTACTTC.

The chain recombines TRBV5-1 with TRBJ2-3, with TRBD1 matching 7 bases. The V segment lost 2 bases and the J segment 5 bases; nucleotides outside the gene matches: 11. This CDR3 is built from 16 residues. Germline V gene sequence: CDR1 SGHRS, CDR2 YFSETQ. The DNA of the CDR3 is TGCGCCAGCAGCTTCTCCCCCTCCGGGACAGAAGATACGCAGTATTTT. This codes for CASSFSPSGTEDTQYF.

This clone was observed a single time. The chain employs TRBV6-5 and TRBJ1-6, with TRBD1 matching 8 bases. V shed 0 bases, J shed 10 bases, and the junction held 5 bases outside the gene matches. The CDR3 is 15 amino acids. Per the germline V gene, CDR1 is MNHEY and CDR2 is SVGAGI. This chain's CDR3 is CASSYSWTGNSPLHF. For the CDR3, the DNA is TGTGCCAGCAGTTACTCTTGGACAGGGAACTCACCCCTCCACTTT.

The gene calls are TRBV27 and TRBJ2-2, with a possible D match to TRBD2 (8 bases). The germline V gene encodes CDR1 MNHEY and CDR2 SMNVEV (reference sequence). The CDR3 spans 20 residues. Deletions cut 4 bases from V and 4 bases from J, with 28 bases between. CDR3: CASSSHYIAAGGQLTGELFF. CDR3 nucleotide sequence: TGTGCCAGCAGTTCACACTATATAGCTGCGGGGGGACAGCTCACCGGGGAGCTGTTTTTT.

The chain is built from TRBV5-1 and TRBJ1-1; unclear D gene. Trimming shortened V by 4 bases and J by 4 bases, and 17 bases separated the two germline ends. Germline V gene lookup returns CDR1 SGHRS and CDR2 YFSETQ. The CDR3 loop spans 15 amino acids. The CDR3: CASSPTPGGRTEAFF. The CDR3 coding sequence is TGCGCCAGCAGCCCCACCCCGGGCGGACGCACTGAAGCTTTCTTT. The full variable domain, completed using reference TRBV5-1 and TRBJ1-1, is KAGVTQTPRYLIKTRGQQVTLSCSPISGHRSVSWYQQTPGQGLQFLFEYFSETQRNKGNFPGRFSGRQFSNSRSEMNVSTLELGDSALYLCASSPTPGGRTEAFFGQGTRLTVV.

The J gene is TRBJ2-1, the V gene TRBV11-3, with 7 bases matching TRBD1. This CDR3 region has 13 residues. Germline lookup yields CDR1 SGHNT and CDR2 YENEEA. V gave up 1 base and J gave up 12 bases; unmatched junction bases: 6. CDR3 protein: CASSLGRTGAQFF. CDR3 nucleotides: TGTGCCAGCAGCTTAGGCCGGACAGGAGCGCAGTTCTTC.

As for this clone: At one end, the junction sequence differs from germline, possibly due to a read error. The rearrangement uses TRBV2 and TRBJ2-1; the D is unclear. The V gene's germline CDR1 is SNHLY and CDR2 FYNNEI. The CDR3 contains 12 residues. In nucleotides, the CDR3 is TGTGCCAGCAGAGCGACGGGCCTAATGACGGTCTTC. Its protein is CASRATGLMTVF.

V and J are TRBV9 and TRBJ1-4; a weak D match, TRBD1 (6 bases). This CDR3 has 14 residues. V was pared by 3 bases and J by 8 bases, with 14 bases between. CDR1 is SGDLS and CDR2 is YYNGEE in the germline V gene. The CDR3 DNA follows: TGTGCCAGCAGCGCCTCAAGTGGGGGCGAAAAACTGTTTTTT. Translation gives CASSASSGGEKLFF. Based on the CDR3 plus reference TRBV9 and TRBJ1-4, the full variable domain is DSGVTQTPKHLITATGQRVTLRCSPRSGDLSVYWYQQSLDQGLQFLIQYYNGEERAKGNILERFSAQQFPDLHSELNLSSLELGDSALYFCASSASSGGEKLFFGSGTQLSVL.

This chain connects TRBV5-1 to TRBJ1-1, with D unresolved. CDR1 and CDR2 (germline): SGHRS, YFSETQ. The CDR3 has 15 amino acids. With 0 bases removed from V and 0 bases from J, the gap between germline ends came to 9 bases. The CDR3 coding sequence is TGCGCCAGCAGCTTGGTAGGCAGAATGAACACTGAAGCTTTCTTT. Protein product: CASSLVGRMNTEAFF. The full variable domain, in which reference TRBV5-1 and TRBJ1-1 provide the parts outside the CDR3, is KAGVTQTPRYLIKTRGQQVTLSCSPISGHRSVSWYQQTPGQGLQFLFEYFSETQRNKGNFPGRFSGRQFSNSRSEMNVSTLELGDSALYLCASSLVGRMNTEAFFGQGTRLTVV.

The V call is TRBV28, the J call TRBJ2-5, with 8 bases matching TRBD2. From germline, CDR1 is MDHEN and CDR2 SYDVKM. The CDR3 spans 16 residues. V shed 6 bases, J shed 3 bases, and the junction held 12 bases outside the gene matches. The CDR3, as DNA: TGTGCCAGCAGCGGGGGGACTAGATTAATCAAAGAGACCCAGTACTTC. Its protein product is CASSGGTRLIKETQYF.

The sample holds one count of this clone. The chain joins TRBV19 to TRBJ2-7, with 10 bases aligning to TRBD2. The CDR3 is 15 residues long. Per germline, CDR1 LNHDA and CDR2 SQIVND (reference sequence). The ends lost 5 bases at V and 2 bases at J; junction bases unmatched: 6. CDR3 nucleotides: TGTGCCAGTAGTGCCCCGGGACTAGCGACCTACGAGCAGTACTTC. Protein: CASSAPGLATYEQYF.

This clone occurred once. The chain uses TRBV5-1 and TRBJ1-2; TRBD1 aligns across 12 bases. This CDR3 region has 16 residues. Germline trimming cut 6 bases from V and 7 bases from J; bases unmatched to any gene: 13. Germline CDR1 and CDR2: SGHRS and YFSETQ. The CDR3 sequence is CASISHPGQGAGGYTF. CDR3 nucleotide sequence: TGCGCCAGCATCTCACATCCGGGACAGGGGGCAGGTGGCTACACCTTC.

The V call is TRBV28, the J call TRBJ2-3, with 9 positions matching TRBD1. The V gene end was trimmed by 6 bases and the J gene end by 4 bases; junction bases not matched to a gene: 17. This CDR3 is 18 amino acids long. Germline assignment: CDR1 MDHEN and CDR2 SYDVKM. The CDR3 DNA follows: TGTGCCAGCAGATATAGGACAGGGGAGAACCCTGGGTCAGATACGCAGTATTTT. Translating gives CASRYRTGENPGSDTQYF.

The CDR3 DNA reads TGCGCCAGCAGCTTCGAACTTCCCTACAATGAGCAGTTCTTC. Protein sequence: CASSFELPYNEQFF. The V call is TRBV5-1, the J call TRBJ2-1; D gene unclear. The CDR3 contains 14 residues. The germline V and J ends were trimmed by 2 bases and 2 bases, with 8 bases remaining between them. Germline V lookup: CDR1 SGHRS, CDR2 YFSETQ. The full variable domain, with the rest looked up from reference TRBV5-1 and TRBJ2-1, is KAGVTQTPRYLIKTRGQQVTLSCSPISGHRSVSWYQQTPGQGLQFLFEYFSETQRNKGNFPGRFSGRQFSNSRSEMNVSTLELGDSALYLCASSFELPYNEQFFGPGTRLTVL.

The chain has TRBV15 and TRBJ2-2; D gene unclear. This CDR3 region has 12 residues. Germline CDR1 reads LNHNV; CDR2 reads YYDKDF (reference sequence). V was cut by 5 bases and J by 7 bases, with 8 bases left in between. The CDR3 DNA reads TGTGCCACCAGCGGAACGGGCGGGGAGCTGTTTTTT. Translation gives CATSGTGGELFF.

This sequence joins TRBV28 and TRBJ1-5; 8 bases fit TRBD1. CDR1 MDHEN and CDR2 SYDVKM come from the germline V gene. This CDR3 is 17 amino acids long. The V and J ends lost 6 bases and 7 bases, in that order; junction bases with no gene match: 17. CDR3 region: CASRSNAGNQGAQPQHF. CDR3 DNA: TGTGCCAGCAGATCCAATGCGGGGAACCAGGGGGCGCAGCCCCAGCATTTT.

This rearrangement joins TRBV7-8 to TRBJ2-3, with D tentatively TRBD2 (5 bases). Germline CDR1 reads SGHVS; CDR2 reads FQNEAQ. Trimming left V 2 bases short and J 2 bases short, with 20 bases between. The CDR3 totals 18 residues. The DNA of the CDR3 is TGTGCCAGCAGCTTATCCTTCCGGGGTAGGACGGCCACAGATACGCAGTATTTT. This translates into CASSLSFRGRTATDTQYF.

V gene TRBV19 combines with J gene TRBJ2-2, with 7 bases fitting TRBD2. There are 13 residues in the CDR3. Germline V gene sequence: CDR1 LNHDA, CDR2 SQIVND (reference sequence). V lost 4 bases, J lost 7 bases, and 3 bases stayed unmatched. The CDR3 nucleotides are TGTGCCAGTAGTACGGGACTACTCGGGGAGCTGTTTTTT. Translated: CASSTGLLGELFF.

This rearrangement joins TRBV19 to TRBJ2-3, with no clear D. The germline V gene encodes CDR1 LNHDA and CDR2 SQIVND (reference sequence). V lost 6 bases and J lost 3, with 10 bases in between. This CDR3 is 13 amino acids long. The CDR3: CASRRIPTDTQYF. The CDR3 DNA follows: TGTGCCAGTAGGAGAATTCCTACAGATACGCAGTATTTT.